This T cell receptor (beta chain) came from a study of blood T cell repertoires in COVID-19. In the study overall: From the United States, Italy and Spain came samples of acute and convalescent COVID-19. From T cells, B-cell-depleted T cells, or PBMCs came the material, which was cDNA or gDNA.

This CDR3 spans 12 amino acids. The germline gives CDR1 SNHLY, CDR2 FYNNEI. With 8 bases removed from V and 1 base from J, the gap between germline ends came to 8 bases. Original methodology: Quantification of nucleated cells was approximated via reference gene primer amplification. Data came from immunoSEQ multiplex PCR; TCRdb stores just in-frame clones and leaves some out. Clone size and the V and J calls come from that table; the DNA yielded D and trimming. The sample gives around 250,000 clones, around four fifths of which show up once; around 2% is in the top ten. Sample: peripheral blood. The chain joins TRBV2 to TRBJ2-5, with a tentative D call TRBD2 (5 bases). The TCR was taken from a man under 40 who had recovered from COVID-19. DNA of the CDR3: TGTGCCAGCGGACTGATCCAAGAGACCCAGTACTTC. Its protein product is CASGLIQETQYF.